This T cell receptor beta chain was sequenced in a study of blood T cells in healthy people across ages. A second PCR, run for roughly 7 to 12 cycles, used a sample-barcoded 5' primer plus a J-beta primer mix. MiXCR was run by TCRdb on the 5' RACE reads, yielding one entry per CDR3 protein. The sample lists some 1.4 million distinct CDR3 sequences, about 40% occurring once. This clonotype has only a few counts. Germline V CDR1 and CDR2: DFQATT, SNEGSKA (reference sequence). The CDR3 contains 13 residues. Trimming pared 0 bases from V and 3 bases from J, leaving 6 bases between. The clonotype was recovered from a woman between 18 and 29 years old in good health. Sequencing was performed on blood. The chain combines TRBV20-1 with TRBJ1-5; D call uncertain. The CDR3 region is CSARDGINQPQHF. CDR3 nucleotide sequence: TGCAGTGCTAGAGACGGCATCAATCAGCCCCAGCATTTT.